The 9 T cell receptor beta chains below all came from one sample that was sequenced in a study of graft-versus-host responses after intestinal transplantation. Method: immunoSEQ multiplex PCR; TCRdb's copy keeps in-frame clones and lacks some. The sample shows under 100,000 clones, roughly 80% of them seen only once. Their cognate antigens are unknown. The sample in question was unstimulated CD4+ T cells sorted from spleen or lymph node cells, obtained before intestinal transplant. These receptors came from a human donor who received an intestinal transplant.

This sequence joins TRBV1 and TRBJ1-6; TRBD1, the D gene given by the table, was not confirmed from the DNA. TRBV1 is tagged as a pseudogene. The CDR3 covers 15 residues. The CDR3 reads CTSSPGQLYNSPLHF. The CDR3 DNA is TGCACCAGCAGCCCGGGACAGCTCTATAATTCACCCCTCCACTTT.

The rearrangement links TRBV7-6 to TRBJ1-4; no definite D call. The CDR3 is 15 residues long. V was clipped by 4 bases and J by 0 bases, with 9 bases between them. The germline V gene has CDR1 SGHVS and CDR2 FNYEAQ. The DNA for the CDR3 is TGTGCCAGCAGCTCACAGCAAGCAACTAATGAAAAACTGTTTTTT. Translation: CASSSQQATNEKLFF.

The chain combines TRBV29-1 with TRBJ2-7; 10 positions agree with TRBD2. This CDR3 has 14 residues. Germline CDR1 is SQVTM and CDR2 is ANQGSEA. The J segment lost 0 bases and the V segment lost 7 bases, leaving 6 bases of the junction unmatched. CDR3 bases: TGCAGCGCCGGAGCGGGAGGGCTCTCCTACGAGCAGTACTTC. Protein product: CSAGAGGLSYEQYF.

This clone was detected a few times. The chain recombines TRBV10-3 with TRBJ1-2; 9 bases line up with TRBD1. The germline V gene has CDR1 ENHRY and CDR2 SYGVKD. Trimming removed 4 bases from V and 7 bases from J; junction bases left unmatched: 4. The CDR3 loop spans 13 amino acids. This CDR3 is CAISGTGDSGYTF. CDR3 in DNA: TGTGCCATCAGTGGGACAGGGGATAGTGGCTACACCTTC.

This chain joins TRBV5-3 and TRBJ2-7; 9 bases match TRBD2. TRBV5-3 is an open reading frame whose function is uncertain. CDR3 size: 14 residues. J lost 6 bases, V lost 0 bases, and 4 bases had no gene match. This CDR3 reads CARSLEAGGAEQYF. Here the CDR3 DNA reads TGTGCCAGAAGCTTGGAAGCGGGGGGCGCCGAGCAGTACTTC.

The V and J genes are TRBV6-1 and TRBJ2-7; maybe TRBD2 (5 bases). The germline V and J ends were trimmed by 6 bases and 7 bases, with 13 bases remaining between them. CDR1 is MNHNS, CDR2 SASEGT, per germline. This CDR3 is built from 12 residues. CDR3 protein: CASSPALGEQYF. The CDR3 DNA reads TGTGCCAGCAGCCCAGCACTAGGAGAGCAGTACTTC.

The chain couples TRBV21-1 to TRBJ2-7; the table's D call, TRBD1, has no DNA check behind it. TRBV21-1 is classified as a pseudogene. This CDR3 comprises 17 residues. The CDR3 here is CASSKATGTAFSYEQYF. The CDR3 bases are TGTGCCAGCAGCAAAGCAACCGGGACAGCATTCTCCTACGAGCAGTACTTC.

This clone has only one observation. The chain carries TRBV27 and TRBJ2-3; TRBD2 agrees at 10 bases. CDR3 size: 16 residues. V dropped 3 bases and J dropped 5; count of bases not matched to a gene: 8. CDR1 MNHEY and CDR2 SMNVEV come from the germline V gene (reference sequence). The CDR3 region is CASSLSAGGHGDTQYF. The DNA of the CDR3 is TGTGCCAGCAGTTTGTCAGCGGGGGGGCATGGAGATACGCAGTATTTT.

This clone was seen once. The chain recombines TRBV18 with TRBJ1-4; no definite D call. CDR1 and CDR2 (germline): KGHSH, LQKENI. CDR3 length: 10 amino acids. CDR3 nucleotide sequence: TGTGCGGGAGCTAGTGAAAAACTGTTTTTT. Residues: CAGASEKLFF.